This entry lists 27 T cell receptor beta chains sequenced from one sample in a study of blood T cell repertoires in COVID-19. The repertoire was sequenced with immunoSEQ multiplex PCR; TCRdb's copy has only in-frame clones and lacks some. Among tens of thousands of clones listed, 86% were seen once. Specimen: peripheral blood. The receptors come from a man older than 75 in a cohort sampled during active COVID-19.

This sequence joins TRBV28 and TRBJ1-1, with 8 bases fitting TRBD1. The ends lost 4 bases at V and 3 bases at J; junction bases unmatched: 7. The CDR3 extends over 15 amino acids. Germline CDR1 reads MDHEN; CDR2 reads SYDVKM. The CDR3 DNA is TGTGCCAGCAGTTCTACGGGACAGGCTCACACTGAAGCTTTCTTT. It yields the protein CASSSTGQAHTEAFF.

The chain uses TRBV6-4 and TRBJ2-2; 11 nucleotides match TRBD2. V lost 5 bases to trimming and J lost 4 bases; unmatched junction nucleotides: 3. The germline gives CDR1 MRHNA, CDR2 SNTAGT. The CDR3 sequence is 15 residues long. CDR3 in DNA: TGTGCCAGCAGTCCTAGCGGGGGGTTCACCGGGGAGCTGTTTTTT. This encodes CASSPSGGFTGELFF.

The genes are TRBV10-3 and TRBJ2-4; 9 nucleotides agree with TRBD1. The CDR3 covers 15 residues. Trimming cost V 4 bases and J 5 bases; bases outside gene matches: 6. Germline loops: CDR1 ENHRY, CDR2 SYGVKD. CDR3 nucleotides: TGTGCCATCAGTGGTACGACAGGGGGAGAAAACATTCAGTACTTC. This encodes CAISGTTGGENIQYF.

This clone showed up just once. This chain connects TRBV5-1 to TRBJ2-3; possibly TRBD2 for D (6 bases). The CDR3 covers 14 residues. Germline CDR1 is SGHRS and CDR2 is YFSETQ. V lost 4 bases and J lost 2, with 11 bases in between. In DNA form, the CDR3 reads TGCGCCAGCAGCGTCGGGACTCCCACAGATACGCAGTATTTT. Amino acid sequence: CASSVGTPTDTQYF.

This clone was seen a handful of times. The rearrangement uses TRBV4-2 and TRBJ1-1, with D possibly being TRBD1 (6 bases). In germline, CDR1 is LGHNA, CDR2 YNFKEQ. V was clipped by 2 bases and J by 6 bases, with 16 bases between them. This CDR3 is 15 amino acids long. This chain's CDR3 is CASSQPAGGGAEAFF. The CDR3 bases are TGTGCCAGCAGCCAACCCGCCGGAGGGGGGGCTGAAGCTTTCTTT.

This clone was seen just once. This specimen includes other DNA sequences encoding the same CDR3. J is TRBJ2-5 and V is TRBV5-1; 15 positions match TRBD2. This CDR3 region has 16 residues. V dropped 4 bases and J dropped 2; count of bases not matched to a gene: 3. The germline V gene has CDR1 SGHRS and CDR2 YFSETQ. The CDR3 DNA follows: TGCGCCAGCAGCCCCGGACTAGCGGGGGGGCAAGAGACCCAGTACTTC. Protein sequence: CASSPGLAGGQETQYF. The full variable domain, in which reference TRBV5-1 and TRBJ2-5 provide the parts outside the CDR3, is KAGVTQTPRYLIKTRGQQVTLSCSPISGHRSVSWYQQTPGQGLQFLFEYFSETQRNKGNFPGRFSGRQFSNSRSEMNVSTLELGDSALYLCASSPGLAGGQETQYFGPGTRLLVL.

The rearrangement uses TRBV28 and TRBJ2-7, with 9 bases matching TRBD1. The CDR3 is 15 amino acids. The V gene end was trimmed by 4 bases and the J gene end by 2 bases; junction bases not matched to a gene: 6. Germline loops: CDR1 MDHEN, CDR2 SYDVKM. The CDR3 DNA sequence: TGTGCCAGCAGTTCATCCGGGACAGGGCCCTACGAGCAGTACGTC. As protein: CASSSSGTGPYEQYV.

The chain combines TRBV19 with TRBJ2-1, with 8 positions matching TRBD1. The CDR3 sequence is 15 residues long. The germline V gene has CDR1 LNHDA and CDR2 SQIVND (reference sequence). V was clipped by 5 bases and J by 7 bases; unmatched bases: 10. The CDR3 region has the DNA TGTGCCAGTAGTCGCCCGGGACAGGCAAAGAATGAGCAGTTCTTC. Encoded protein: CASSRPGQAKNEQFF.

The J gene is TRBJ1-2, the V gene TRBV27; 8 bases are a match to TRBD1. Germline V gene sequence: CDR1 MNHEY, CDR2 SMNVEV (reference sequence). The junction had 3 bases not matched to a gene; V was cut back by 6 bases and J by 0 bases. The CDR3 is made up of 14 amino acids. CDR3 bases: TGTGCCAGCAGGGCGACAGGGGCTAACTATGGCTACACCTTC. Translated: CASRATGANYGYTF.

The J gene is TRBJ2-6, the V gene TRBV5-1, with D tentatively TRBD1 (6 bases). The CDR3 contains 15 residues. V lost 4 bases to trimming and J lost 4 bases, with 12 bases between them. The germline V gene encodes CDR1 SGHRS and CDR2 YFSETQ. CDR3 residues: CASSTSGGGANVLTF. CDR3 DNA sequence: TGCGCCAGCAGCACCTCTGGGGGCGGGGCCAACGTCCTGACTTTC.

The chain carries TRBV18 and TRBJ2-3; D gene uncertain. The germline gives CDR1 KGHSH, CDR2 LQKENI. V was clipped by 3 bases and J by 0 bases, with 10 bases between them. This CDR3 has 15 residues. CDR3 DNA: TGTGCCAGCTCACCGTACCATACTAGCACAGATACGCAGTATTTT. Translating gives CASSPYHTSTDTQYF.

The chain links TRBV28 to TRBJ2-1, with 12 bases matching TRBD1. Germline loops: CDR1 MDHEN, CDR2 SYDVKM. The CDR3 covers 15 residues. V dropped 8 bases and J dropped 6; count of bases not matched to a gene: 8. The CDR3 spells CASLGGDRGRNEQFF. For the CDR3, the DNA is TGTGCCAGCTTGGGTGGGGACAGGGGGCGCAATGAGCAGTTCTTC. Filled out from reference TRBV28 and TRBJ2-1, the complete variable domain reads DVKVTQSSRYLVKRTGEKVFLECVQDMDHENMFWYRQDPGLGLRLIYFSYDVKMKEKGDIPEGYSVSREKKERFSLILESASTNQTSMYLCASLGGDRGRNEQFFGPGTRLTVL.

The chain uses TRBV2 and TRBJ2-7; 8 bases align to TRBD2. Germline CDR1 and CDR2: SNHLY and FYNNEI. V trimming: 8 bases; J trimming: 5 bases; junction bases outside the gene matches: 14. The CDR3 covers 15 residues. The CDR3 here is CASRELTSDNHEQYF. The CDR3 nucleotides read TGTGCCAGCCGCGAACTGACTAGCGATAACCACGAGCAGTACTTC.

The CDR3 is CASSMSLAGGGSSYNEQFF. CDR3 nucleotide sequence: TGTGCCAGTAGTATGAGCCTAGCGGGGGGGGGTAGCTCCTACAATGAGCAGTTCTTC. The chain employs TRBV19 and TRBJ2-1, with TRBD2 matching over 12 bases. With V trimmed by 3 bases and J by 0 bases, 9 bases remained unmatched. This CDR3 has 19 amino acids. Germline V gene sequence: CDR1 LNHDA, CDR2 SQIVND (reference sequence).

As DNA, the CDR3 is TGTGCCATCAGGACAGCGGGGGGGGGACATACGCAGTATTTT. It translates to CAIRTAGGGHTQYF. V and J are TRBV10-3 and TRBJ2-3; 10 bases match TRBD2. Per germline, CDR1 ENHRY and CDR2 SYGVKD. The CDR3 is 14 residues long. V lost 6 bases to trimming and J lost 7 bases; unmatched junction nucleotides: 7.

This clone was seen just once. The gene calls are TRBV6-5 and TRBJ1-2; 7 nucleotides align to TRBD1. V was clipped by 6 bases and J by 2 bases; unmatched bases: 3. CDR3 length: 13 amino acids. Germline V lookup: CDR1 MNHEY, CDR2 SVGAGI. The chain's CDR3 is CASRQGLNYGYTF. The CDR3 DNA reads TGTGCCAGCAGACAGGGGTTGAACTATGGCTACACCTTC.

The sample holds a few counts of this clone. The chain has TRBV7-3 and TRBJ2-2, with D uncertain. The CDR3 sequence is 12 residues long. Germline V lookup: CDR1 SGHTA, CDR2 FQGTGA. Deletions cut 6 bases from V and 2 bases from J, with 4 bases between. CDR3 loop: CASSPNTGELFF. CDR3 bases: TGTGCCAGCAGTCCTAACACCGGGGAGCTGTTTTTT.

The gene calls are TRBV4-2 and TRBJ2-1; TRBD2 aligns across 16 bases. This CDR3 contains 18 residues. Unmatched junction bases numbered 6, after V lost 3 bases and J lost 4 bases. CDR1 and CDR2 (germline): LGHNA, YNFKEQ. DNA for the CDR3: TGTGCCAGCAGCCATTCGGGACTAGCGGGGGGGCTGTACAATGAGCAGTTCTTC. It encodes CASSHSGLAGGLYNEQFF.

The chain links TRBV27 to TRBJ1-1, with a possible D match to TRBD1 (5 bases). The CDR3 totals 15 residues. Germline V gene lookup returns CDR1 MNHEY and CDR2 SMNVEV (reference sequence). V dropped 8 bases and J dropped 4 bases, with 20 bases sitting between them. This CDR3 is CASYRQGLVSTEAFF. The DNA of the CDR3 is TGTGCCAGCTACCGCCAGGGTTTAGTTTCCACTGAAGCTTTCTTT.

The chain combines TRBV28 with TRBJ2-1; D is possibly TRBD1 (5 bases). The CDR3 is made up of 16 amino acids. Trimming took 2 bases from V and 7 from J, leaving 18 bases between them. Germline CDR1 MDHEN, CDR2 SYDVKM. The CDR3 coding sequence is TGTGCCAGCAGTTTAATGGTCCGGGCAGGGCGAAATGAGCAGTTCTTC. Its translation: CASSLMVRAGRNEQFF.

The chain has TRBV18 and TRBJ1-5, with D maybe TRBD1 (5 bases). Trimming shortened V by 4 bases and J by 0 bases, and 16 bases separated the two germline ends. The CDR3 has 17 residues. CDR1 and CDR2 (germline): KGHSH, LQKENI. CDR3 nucleotides: TGTGCCAGCTCACGAACGAGCAGGGTGGGTAGCAATCAGCCCCAGCATTTT. Protein sequence: CASSRTSRVGSNQPQHF.

V and J are TRBV7-3 and TRBJ2-5, with 8 bases that match TRBD2. Germline assignment: CDR1 SGHTA and CDR2 FQGTGA. With V trimmed by 3 bases and J by 1 base, 4 bases remained unmatched. The CDR3 runs 15 residues. CDR3: CASSFGLAGQETQYF. Written as DNA, the CDR3 is TGTGCCAGCAGCTTTGGGCTAGCGGGCCAAGAGACCCAGTACTTC.

The chain combines TRBV5-1 with TRBJ2-5; D perhaps matches TRBD1 (5 bases). Germline-derived CDR1 and CDR2 are SGHRS and YFSETQ. With 4 bases removed from V and 5 bases from J, the gap between germline ends came to 27 bases. The CDR3 covers 18 residues. The CDR3, as DNA: TGCGCCAGCAGCCCTCAACCAAGACAGACGAATATCATGGAGACCCAGTACTTC. It codes for CASSPQPRQTNIMETQYF.

V gene TRBV5-1 combines with J gene TRBJ2-6; D is ambiguous. In germline, CDR1 is SGHRS, CDR2 YFSETQ. CDR3 length: 17 residues. V was pared by 4 bases and J by 0 bases, with 14 bases between. Written as DNA, the CDR3 is TGCGCCAGCAGCCTCACCCCCTCTATCTCTGGGGCCAACGTCCTGACTTTC. Encoded protein: CASSLTPSISGANVLTF.

V gene TRBV5-1 combines with J gene TRBJ1-3, with D possibly matching TRBD1 (6 bases). Germline V CDR1 and CDR2: SGHRS, YFSETQ. The CDR3 is 16 amino acids. Between the trimmed V and J ends, which lost 4 bases and 1 base, there was a span of 15 bases. The CDR3 DNA sequence: TGCGCCAGCAGCCCCGGGGGGCAACCTTCTGGAAACACCATATATTTT. Translating gives CASSPGGQPSGNTIYF.

This clone turned up a few times. This chain joins TRBV6-5 and TRBJ2-3; maybe TRBD2 (5 bases). Germline loops: CDR1 MNHEY, CDR2 SVGAGI. V lost 10 bases to trimming and J lost 3 bases, with 17 bases between them. The length of the CDR3 is 14 residues. The CDR3 sequence: CATTYAGGTDTQYF. For the CDR3, the DNA is TGTGCCACTACCTATGCGGGTGGGACAGATACGCAGTATTTT.

This chain links TRBV11-2 with TRBJ2-7; perhaps TRBD1 as D (7 bases). CDR3 length: 13 amino acids. With 3 bases removed from V and 6 bases from J, the gap between germline ends came to 12 bases. In germline, CDR1 is SGHAT, CDR2 FQNNGV. The CDR3 coding sequence is TGTGCCAGCAGCTTGAACAGGGGAGGCGAGCAGTACTTC. This encodes CASSLNRGGEQYF.